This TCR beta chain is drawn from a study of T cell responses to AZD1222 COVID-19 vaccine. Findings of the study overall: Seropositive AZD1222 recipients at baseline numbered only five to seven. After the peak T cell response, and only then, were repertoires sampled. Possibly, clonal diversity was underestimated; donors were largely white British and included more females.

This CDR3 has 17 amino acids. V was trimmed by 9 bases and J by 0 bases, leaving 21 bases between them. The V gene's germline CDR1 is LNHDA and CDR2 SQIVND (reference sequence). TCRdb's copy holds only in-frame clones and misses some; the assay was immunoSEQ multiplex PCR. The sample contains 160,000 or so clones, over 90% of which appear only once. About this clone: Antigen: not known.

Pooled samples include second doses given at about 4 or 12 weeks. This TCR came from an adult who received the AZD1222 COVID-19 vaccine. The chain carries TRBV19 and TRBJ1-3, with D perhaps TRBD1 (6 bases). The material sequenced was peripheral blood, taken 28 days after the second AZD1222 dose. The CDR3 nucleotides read TGTGCCAGGGGGGGGACACCCGCTTTGGGCTCTGGAAACACCATATATTTT. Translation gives CARGGTPALGSGNTIYF.